These 27 T cell receptor beta chains originate from one sample sequenced in a study of T cell clones after liver transplantation. Repertoires were generated with immunoSEQ multiplex PCR, while TCRdb's copy carries only in-frame clones and drops some. The sample has 50,000 to 60,000 clones, approximately 77% seen once. The specimen comprised CD4+ T cells from blood, sampled at the 22-month timepoint. These receptors were obtained from a human patient who received a liver transplant. Some T cells could come from the graft donor.

Worth noting for this clone: Distinct nucleotide sequences in the sample also encode this CDR3. This chain connects TRBV18 to TRBJ1-1, with a tentative D call TRBD1 (6 bases). Trimming removed 4 bases from V and 0 bases from J, with 6 bases in between. This CDR3 has 13 amino acids. From germline, CDR1 is KGHSH and CDR2 LQKENI. The DNA of the CDR3 is TGTGCCAGCTCACAGGGGGTGAACACTGAAGCTTTCTTT. Translated, it gives CASSQGVNTEAFF.

CDR3 DNA: TGTGCCAGCAGTTTATCCGGGATCAAAGGAGGCTACACCTTC. Encoded protein: CASSLSGIKGGYTF. The V call is TRBV28, the J call TRBJ1-2; D remains unclear. The V and J ends lost 1 base and 8 bases respectively, with 14 bases between them. This CDR3 is 14 amino acids long. Germline V gene lookup returns CDR1 MDHEN and CDR2 SYDVKM.

V usage is TRBV9 and J usage is TRBJ2-7; D possibly corresponds to TRBD1 (6 bases). The CDR3 is 15 amino acids. Per germline, CDR1 SGDLS and CDR2 YYNGEE. The ends were cut back, 4 bases at V and 2 bases at J, with 16 bases in the middle. The CDR3 protein is CASSFRDTPTYEQYF. The CDR3 DNA follows: TGTGCCAGCAGCTTTCGGGACACACCAACCTACGAGCAGTACTTC.

The chain combines TRBV7-2 with TRBJ2-7; 9 nucleotides line up with TRBD1. The V gene's germline CDR1 is SGHTA and CDR2 FQGNSA. The CDR3 length is 13 residues. The V segment lost 2 bases and the J segment 5 bases; nucleotides outside the gene matches: 1. The CDR3 DNA follows: TGTGCCAGCAGCTTAACAGGGGGCCACGAGCAGTACTTC. It translates to CASSLTGGHEQYF.

This clone appeared a few times. This sequence joins TRBV28 and TRBJ2-1, with TRBD2 identical over 13 bases. The germline gives CDR1 MDHEN, CDR2 SYDVKM. The V and J ends lost 6 bases and 7 bases, in that order; junction bases with no gene match: 15. The CDR3 sequence is 18 residues long. CDR3 nucleotides: TGTGCCAGCAGGAACTCCCCACAACTAGCGGGGGGGCATAATGAGCAGTTCTTC. Protein: CASRNSPQLAGGHNEQFF.

The V call is TRBV7-2, the J call TRBJ1-5; D is undetermined. The germline V and J ends were trimmed by 3 bases and 5 bases, with 8 bases remaining between them. This CDR3 contains 13 residues. Germline V lookup: CDR1 SGHTA, CDR2 FQGNSA. CDR3 in amino acids: CASSFFEDQPQHF. In nucleotides, the CDR3 is TGTGCCAGCAGCTTTTTCGAAGATCAGCCCCAGCATTTT.

This clone is labeled medium-sized. The CDR3 coding sequence is TGTGCCACCAGCAGAGATATTTCCGGGACAGGGGATTCACCCCTCCACTTT. Translation gives CATSRDISGTGDSPLHF. The chain carries TRBV15 and TRBJ1-6; TRBD1 matches 10 bases. The CDR3 covers 17 residues. V was clipped by 0 bases and J by 8 bases; unmatched bases: 7. Germline CDR1 reads LNHNV; CDR2 reads YYDKDF (reference sequence). The full variable domain, in which reference TRBV15 and TRBJ1-6 provide the parts outside the CDR3, is DAMVIQNPRYQVTQFGKPVTLSCSQTLNHNVMYWYQQKSSQAPKLLFHYYDKDFNNEADTPDNFQSRRPNTSFCFLDIRSPGLGDTAMYLCATSRDISGTGDSPLHFGNGTRLTVT.

The CDR3 protein is CASSAGQGGTTDTQYF. CDR3 bases: TGTGCCAGCAGTGCTGGACAGGGTGGGACCACAGATACGCAGTATTTT. The rearrangement uses TRBV6-1 and TRBJ2-3; 8 positions match TRBD1. This CDR3 is built from 16 residues. V dropped 4 bases and J dropped 2; count of bases not matched to a gene: 8. Germline values: CDR1 MNHNS, CDR2 SASEGT.

This clone was observed a handful of times. V is TRBV11-2 and J is TRBJ2-7; 9 bases fit TRBD1. Germline V gives CDR1 SGHAT, CDR2 FQNNGV. CDR3 length equals 15 residues. Trimming at V came to 2 bases and at J to 4 bases, leaving 6 bases not matched to a gene. CDR3 in amino acids: CASSLPYRGRYEQYF. In nucleotides, the CDR3 is TGTGCCAGCAGCTTACCGTACAGGGGGCGTTACGAGCAGTACTTC.

The V gene is TRBV5-8, the J gene TRBJ1-3; D might be TRBD1 (6 bases). Per germline, CDR1 SGHTS and CDR2 YDEGEE. The CDR3 is made up of 15 amino acids. The germline V and J ends were trimmed by 2 bases and 3 bases, with 12 bases remaining between them. The CDR3 loop reads CASSLQGWGGNTIYF. The CDR3 DNA follows: TGTGCCAGCAGCTTACAGGGCTGGGGTGGAAACACCATATATTTT.

The chain couples TRBV5-5 to TRBJ1-5; D uncertain. The CDR3 length is 15 residues. Deletions cut 5 bases from V and 4 bases from J, with 16 bases between. Germline-derived CDR1 and CDR2 are SGHKS and YYEKEE (reference sequence). DNA of the CDR3: TGTGCCAGCAGGCCCGAGGAAGGGCTTAATCAGCCCCAGCATTTT. This sequence encodes CASRPEEGLNQPQHF.

J is TRBJ2-1 and V is TRBV11-2; 8 nucleotides agree with TRBD1. This CDR3 spans 16 amino acids. V lost 5 bases, J lost 7 bases, and 13 bases stayed unmatched. CDR1 and CDR2 from the germline V gene are SGHAT and FQNNGV. CDR3 protein: CASSLRTGKTLNEQFF. CDR3 DNA sequence: TGTGCCAGCAGCCTACGGACAGGGAAGACTCTAAATGAGCAGTTCTTC.

V gene TRBV5-1 combines with J gene TRBJ2-3; tentatively, D is TRBD1 or TRBD2 (5 bases each). V shed 4 bases and J shed 1 base, with 13 bases lying between them. The CDR3 has 15 residues. Germline V gene sequence: CDR1 SGHRS, CDR2 YFSETQ. This CDR3 is CASSPRDARTDTQYF. The CDR3 DNA reads as TGCGCCAGCAGCCCCAGGGACGCGCGCACAGATACGCAGTATTTT.

As regards this clone: Different DNA sequences within this sample yield the same CDR3. The chain combines TRBV5-1 with TRBJ2-7; 7 positions agree with TRBD1. CDR1 SGHRS and CDR2 YFSETQ come from the germline V gene. The trim removed 1 base at V and 3 bases at J, leaving 1 base unmatched. The CDR3 runs 13 residues. The CDR3 here is CASSLRQGYEQYF. The CDR3 DNA reads TGCGCCAGCAGCTTGAGACAGGGCTACGAGCAGTACTTC.

Here the CDR3 DNA reads TGTGCCAGCAGTGGATTGAGGACTCCTAGCTCCTACGAGCAGTACTTC. This translates into CASSGLRTPSSYEQYF. This chain uses TRBV2 with TRBJ2-7; D perhaps matches TRBD2 (5 bases). The germline V and J ends were trimmed by 4 bases and 0 bases, with 16 bases remaining between them. CDR3 length: 16 residues. Germline loops: CDR1 SNHLY, CDR2 FYNNEI.

This chain's CDR3 is CASSELGAGSTYNEQFF. The CDR3 nucleotides are TGTGCCAGCAGTGAATTAGGGGCAGGGTCCACCTACAATGAGCAGTTCTTC. The rearrangement joins TRBV6-1 to TRBJ2-1; possibly TRBD1 for D (5 bases). CDR3 length equals 17 residues. V lost 2 bases and J 2 bases, leaving 16 bases between the germline ends. In germline, CDR1 is MNHNS, CDR2 SASEGT.

The V and J genes are TRBV18 and TRBJ1-2; D possibly corresponds to TRBD1 (5 bases). The CDR3 consists of 14 residues. The ends were cut back, 1 base at V and 6 bases at J, with 12 bases in the middle. Germline V gene lookup returns CDR1 KGHSH and CDR2 LQKENI. The CDR3 nucleotides are TGTGCCAGCTCACCACGGGAGGGGTTCGATGGCTACACCTTC. Protein sequence: CASSPREGFDGYTF. The full variable domain, completed using reference TRBV18 and TRBJ1-2, is NAGVMQNPRHLVRRRGQEARLRCSPMKGHSHVYWYRQLPEEGLKFMVYLQKENIIDESGMPKERFSAEFPKEGPSILRIQQVVRGDSAAYFCASSPREGFDGYTFGSGTRLTVV.

This clone was recorded a few times. J is TRBJ1-5 and V is TRBV7-8; D is perhaps TRBD1 (5 bases). V shed 5 bases and J shed 5 bases, with 19 bases lying between them. The CDR3 totals 16 residues. Germline V gene sequence: CDR1 SGHVS, CDR2 FQNEAQ. CDR3 residues: CASSLRRGVTDQPQHF. DNA of the CDR3: TGTGCCAGCAGCCTGAGGAGGGGCGTAACAGATCAGCCCCAGCATTTT.

V gene TRBV7-2 combines with J gene TRBJ2-3; D tentatively fits TRBD1 or TRBD2 (7 bases each). This CDR3 comprises 14 residues. Germline assignment: CDR1 SGHTA and CDR2 FQGNSA. The V and J ends lost 8 bases and 3 bases respectively, with 15 bases between them. The CDR3 nucleotides read TGTGCCAGCTGGAGGGGGCGGGGGACAGATACGCAGTATTTT. Its protein is CASWRGRGTDTQYF.

This clone appeared once. V is TRBV19 and J is TRBJ1-5; D not certain. Germline CDR1 is LNHDA and CDR2 is SQIVND (reference sequence). This CDR3 has 16 residues. V was shortened by 3 bases and J by 0 bases, with 12 bases between the two germline ends. Written as DNA, the CDR3 is TGTGCCAGTAGTATGGTGGCTTCTGATAGCAATCAGCCCCAGCATTTT. Its protein is CASSMVASDSNQPQHF. Looking up the rest from reference TRBV19 and TRBJ1-5 gives the full variable domain: DGGITQSPKYLFRKEGQNVTLSCEQNLNHDAMYWYRQDPGQGLRLIYYSQIVNDFQKGDIAEGYSVSREKKESFPLTVTSAQKNPTAFYLCASSMVASDSNQPQHFGDGTRLSIL.

In nucleotides, the CDR3 is TGTGCCAGCAGCACTCGACAGGGGAGCTACGAGCAGTACTTC. Translating gives CASSTRQGSYEQYF. V and J are TRBV11-2 and TRBJ2-7; 8 nucleotides agree with TRBD1. Germline CDR1 reads SGHAT; CDR2 reads FQNNGV. Trimming cost V 5 bases and J 3 bases; bases outside gene matches: 6. The CDR3 loop spans 14 amino acids.

The J gene is TRBJ1-3, the V gene TRBV14; unclear D gene. The V gene's germline CDR1 is SGHDN and CDR2 FVKESK. Trimming shortened V by 7 bases and J by 9 bases, and 16 bases separated the two germline ends. CDR3 size: 13 residues. The CDR3 sequence: CASTSSLRGTIYF. DNA of the CDR3: TGTGCCAGCACCTCAAGCCTTCGAGGCACCATATATTTT.

The V call is TRBV19, the J call TRBJ1-1; D not resolved. CDR3 length equals 13 residues. The germline V gene has CDR1 LNHDA and CDR2 SQIVND (reference sequence). Between the trimmed V and J ends, which lost 5 bases and 1 base, there was a span of 8 bases. Here the CDR3 reads CASSVTANTEAFF. The DNA of the CDR3 is TGTGCCAGTAGTGTTACAGCGAACACTGAAGCTTTCTTT. The complete variable domain, with remaining parts taken from reference TRBV19 and TRBJ1-1, reads DGGITQSPKYLFRKEGQNVTLSCEQNLNHDAMYWYRQDPGQGLRLIYYSQIVNDFQKGDIAEGYSVSREKKESFPLTVTSAQKNPTAFYLCASSVTANTEAFFGQGTRLTVV.

By share of the sample, this clone is medium-sized. The V gene is TRBV6-6, the J gene TRBJ2-7, with D perhaps matching TRBD1 (6 bases). CDR3 length equals 14 residues. Germline loops: CDR1 MNHNY, CDR2 SVGAGI (reference sequence). The V and J ends lost 6 bases and 2 bases respectively, with 14 bases between them. This CDR3 reads CASSPPTGPYEQYF. CDR3 bases: TGTGCCAGCAGCCCCCCCACAGGGCCCTACGAGCAGTACTTC.

This clone was seen only once. The V gene is TRBV11-2, the J gene TRBJ2-7; 7 bases line up with TRBD1. The V segment lost 1 base and the J segment 7 bases; nucleotides outside the gene matches: 10. Germline V gene lookup returns CDR1 SGHAT and CDR2 FQNNGV. The CDR3 contains 15 residues. The CDR3 reads CASSLVLQQGMEQYF. CDR3 bases: TGTGCCAGCAGCTTAGTCCTTCAACAGGGGATGGAGCAGTACTTC.

In its sample, this clone was seen once. The rearrangement links TRBV2 to TRBJ1-1; TRBD1 matches at 7 bases. The CDR3 runs 15 residues. Germline loops: CDR1 SNHLY, CDR2 FYNNEI. With 6 bases clipped from V and 0 bases from J, the junction kept 7 bases outside the gene matches. This CDR3 is CASRGRGGLNTEAFF. CDR3 bases: TGTGCCAGCAGAGGCAGGGGGGGACTGAACACTGAAGCTTTCTTT. The variable domain in full, with the rest retrieved from reference TRBV2 and TRBJ1-1, is EPEVTQTPSHQVTQMGQEVILRCVPISNHLYFYWYRQILGQKVEFLVSFYNNEISEKSEIFDDQFSVERPDGSNFTLKIRSTKLEDSAMYFCASRGRGGLNTEAFFGQGTRLTVV.

The chain combines TRBV27 with TRBJ1-1, with D unclear. Germline lookup yields CDR1 MNHEY and CDR2 SMNVEV (reference sequence). This CDR3 spans 14 amino acids. The V gene lost 6 bases and the J gene lost 4 bases, with 15 bases spanning the gap. CDR3 in amino acids: CASRRSGWGTEAFF. As DNA, the CDR3 is TGTGCCAGCAGGAGAAGTGGGTGGGGCACTGAAGCTTTCTTT.